One sample yielded the 22 T cell receptor beta chains listed below, sequenced in a study of shared clonotypes between healthy human individuals. TCRdb's table, derived via immunoSEQ multiplex PCR, lists solely in-frame clones and lacks some. The sample consists of fewer than 850,000 clones, approximately 75% of them appearing once. The specimen was memory CD4+ T cells sorted from blood. Regarding subset: CD45RA-negative fraction. Source of these receptors: a woman aged 25 to 39 in good health.

This chain joins TRBV28 and TRBJ1-2; D remains unclear. This CDR3 is 14 amino acids long. Trimming left V 4 bases short and J 6 bases short, with 15 bases between. The germline gives CDR1 MDHEN, CDR2 SYDVKM. The CDR3 region has the DNA TGTGCCAGCAGTTCCCCGAAGATCTACAATGGCTACACCTTC. The encoded protein is CASSSPKIYNGYTF.

This sequence joins TRBV7-9 and TRBJ2-3; 9 nucleotides agree with TRBD2. V lost 5 bases to trimming and J lost 1 base; unmatched junction nucleotides: 13. The CDR3 loop spans 18 amino acids. Germline V gives CDR1 SEHNR, CDR2 FQNEAQ (reference sequence). The CDR3, as DNA: TGTGCCAGCAGCCCCCGCGGGGCGGGAGGGCTTGGCACAGATACGCAGTATTTT. Its translation: CASSPRGAGGLGTDTQYF.

Only a few counts were recorded for this clone. J is TRBJ2-7 and V is TRBV6-5, with 10 bases that match TRBD2. Per germline, CDR1 MNHEY and CDR2 SVGAGI. The CDR3 is 16 residues long. Unmatched junction bases numbered 10, after V lost 4 bases and J lost 4 bases. The CDR3 sequence: CASSSHGLAVLYEQYF. CDR3 sequence (DNA): TGTGCCAGCAGTTCTCATGGACTAGCGGTCTTATACGAGCAGTACTTC.

This sequence joins TRBV18 and TRBJ2-7; TRBD1 matches at 9 bases. The CDR3 contains 15 residues. Trimming cost V 4 bases and J 2 bases; bases outside gene matches: 6. Per the germline V gene, CDR1 is KGHSH and CDR2 is LQKENI. CDR3: CASSQWDRATYEQYF. The CDR3 nucleotides are TGTGCCAGCTCACAATGGGACAGGGCGACCTACGAGCAGTACTTC.

This clone was counted many times. The chain recombines TRBV18 with TRBJ2-7, with TRBD1 matching 10 bases. Germline values: CDR1 KGHSH, CDR2 LQKENI. V lost 1 base to trimming and J lost 5 bases; unmatched junction nucleotides: 5. The CDR3 runs 15 residues. CDR3 amino acids: CASSPLSGTGDEQYF. The CDR3 DNA sequence: TGTGCCAGCTCACCACTATCCGGGACAGGGGACGAGCAGTACTTC.

This clone appeared a few times. The chain carries TRBV6-1 and TRBJ2-1, with 12 bases aligning to TRBD2. CDR1 and CDR2 from the germline V gene are MNHNS and SASEGT. The CDR3 covers 15 residues. J lost 8 bases, V lost 2 bases, and 4 bases had no gene match. Written as DNA, the CDR3 is TGTGCCAGCAGTGAACTAGCGGGAGGGCCGGATGAGCAGTTCTTC. It is translated as CASSELAGGPDEQFF.

A few counts support this clone. The chain has TRBV2 and TRBJ1-4; 7 positions agree with TRBD1. V lost 3 bases and J lost 4; bases outside the gene matches: 5. The germline V gene encodes CDR1 SNHLY and CDR2 FYNNEI. The CDR3 has 15 residues. CDR3 in amino acids: CASSDPGTVNEKLFF. CDR3 in DNA: TGTGCCAGCAGTGACCCCGGGACAGTTAATGAAAAACTGTTTTTT.

The chain uses TRBV28 and TRBJ1-2; D gene unclear. Trimming removed 6 bases from V and 0 bases from J, with 8 bases in between. This CDR3 is built from 13 residues. Germline V gene data show CDR1 as MDHEN and CDR2 as SYDVKM. This chain's CDR3 is CASRLFPNYGYTF. The CDR3 DNA is TGTGCCAGCAGACTGTTCCCTAACTATGGCTACACCTTC.

This clone was observed a handful of times. The rearrangement links TRBV28 to TRBJ2-5; perhaps TRBD2 as D (6 bases). CDR3 length equals 13 residues. With 9 bases removed from V and 2 bases from J, the gap between germline ends came to 13 bases. Germline lookup yields CDR1 MDHEN and CDR2 SYDVKM. CDR3 amino acids: CASLAADQETQYF. CDR3 DNA: TGTGCCAGTTTAGCGGCAGATCAAGAGACCCAGTACTTC.

The chain uses TRBV5-5 and TRBJ1-2, with a possible D match to TRBD1 (6 bases). This CDR3 contains 16 residues. CDR1 is SGHKS and CDR2 is YYEKEE in the germline V gene (reference sequence). V was shortened by 2 bases and J by 4 bases, with 18 bases between the two germline ends. The CDR3 sequence is CASSLNQQGWVYGYTF. As DNA, the CDR3 is TGTGCCAGCAGCTTAAATCAACAGGGCTGGGTCTATGGCTACACCTTC.

This clone was seen many times. The CDR3 region has the DNA TGTGCCAGCATCCCCCGTGGCGGCGCAACTAATGAAAAACTGTTTTTT. Encoded protein: CASIPRGGATNEKLFF. The V and J genes are TRBV21-1 and TRBJ1-4. TRBV21-1 is labeled a pseudogene. This CDR3 region has 16 residues.

The V gene is TRBV5-1, the J gene TRBJ2-7, with 11 bases matching TRBD2. Germline loops: CDR1 SGHRS, CDR2 YFSETQ. With 4 bases clipped from V and 2 bases from J, the junction kept 8 bases outside the gene matches. The CDR3 is made up of 16 amino acids. The CDR3 reads CASSILAGGPAYEQYF. The CDR3 nucleotides read TGCGCCAGCAGCATCTTAGCGGGAGGGCCAGCCTACGAGCAGTACTTC.

This clone was counted between two and nine times. With a much larger clone just one base away, this may be a read error. Other DNA sequences in the same sample also yield this CDR3. V is TRBV5-1 and J is TRBJ2-3; tentative D call: TRBD1 (6 bases). The CDR3 totals 13 residues. CDR1 is SGHRS, CDR2 YFSETQ, per germline. The V and J ends lost 5 bases and 3 bases respectively, with 10 bases between them. The CDR3 region has the DNA TGCGCCAGCAGTTTTGGACAGACAGATACGCAGTATTTT. It specifies CASSFGQTDTQYF.

This clone was picked up one time. The chain combines TRBV27 with TRBJ2-5, with D perhaps assigned TRBD1 or TRBD2 (6 bases each). The V end lost 5 bases, the J end lost 5 bases, and 27 bases lay between the germline ends. Germline CDR1 is MNHEY and CDR2 is SMNVEV (reference sequence). The CDR3 loop spans 18 amino acids. CDR3 nucleotide sequence: TGTGCCAGCAGTCAAAGGGGGGCCCCGGGCGGGTTTATGGAGACCCAGTACTTC. Translating gives CASSQRGAPGGFMETQYF.

CDR3 residues: CASSEAFKPSSGNTIYF. The DNA for the CDR3 is TGTGCCAGCAGTGAAGCGTTCAAGCCCTCCTCTGGAAACACCATATATTTT. V gene TRBV6-1 combines with J gene TRBJ1-3; unclear D gene. Germline CDR1 reads MNHNS; CDR2 reads SASEGT. V was pared by 0 bases and J by 0 bases, with 12 bases between. This CDR3 has 17 residues.

The genes are TRBV7-9 and TRBJ2-7; D is uncertain. V lost 6 bases to trimming and J lost 2 bases, with 14 bases between them. The CDR3 runs to 14 residues. Germline CDR1 reads SEHNR; CDR2 reads FQNEAQ (reference sequence). The CDR3 spells CASSFGFPTYEQYF. CDR3 DNA sequence: TGTGCCAGCAGTTTTGGGTTTCCAACCTACGAGCAGTACTTC.

This clone was seen a handful of times. V gene TRBV29-1 combines with J gene TRBJ1-5; D call uncertain. Germline V gene lookup returns CDR1 SQVTM and CDR2 ANQGSEA. This CDR3 comprises 13 residues. Trimming pared 4 bases from V and 1 base from J, leaving 8 bases between. The CDR3 region has the DNA TGCAGCGTTGGGGAGGGAAGCAATCAGCCCCAGCATTTT. It translates to CSVGEGSNQPQHF.

This clone came up once. This same CDR3 is encoded by further DNA sequences in the sample. The genes are TRBV19 and TRBJ2-7; the match to TRBD2 covers 8 bases. The trim removed 6 bases at V and 0 bases at J, leaving 4 bases unmatched. The CDR3 has 14 residues. CDR1 is LNHDA and CDR2 is SQIVND in the germline V gene (reference sequence). Here the CDR3 DNA reads TGTGCCAGTAGCCGTCTAGCGGGCTCCTACGAGCAGTACTTC. Protein product: CASSRLAGSYEQYF.

This chain connects TRBV15 to TRBJ1-1; D is perhaps TRBD1 (6 bases). Between the trimmed V and J ends, which lost 3 bases and 11 bases, there was a span of 16 bases. The CDR3 covers 13 residues. Looked up from germline, CDR1 is LNHNV and CDR2 is YYDKDF (reference sequence). CDR3 sequence reads: CATSRIQGLRAFF. Written as DNA, the CDR3 is TGTGCCACCAGCAGGATACAGGGACTGCGGGCTTTCTTT.

The rearrangement joins TRBV6-5 to TRBJ1-1; D might be TRBD1 (6 bases). This CDR3 has 14 amino acids. The germline V gene has CDR1 MNHEY and CDR2 SVGAGI. Between the trimmed V and J ends, which lost 5 bases and 1 base, there was a span of 11 bases. The CDR3 bases are TGTGCCAGCAGTATACAGGGCAAGAACACTGAAGCTTTCTTT. This translates into CASSIQGKNTEAFF.

J is TRBJ2-3 and V is TRBV10-3; possibly TRBD1 or TRBD2 for D (5 bases each). The CDR3 runs to 16 residues. Germline CDR1 reads ENHRY; CDR2 reads SYGVKD. With 6 bases removed from V and 4 bases from J, the gap between germline ends came to 20 bases. The CDR3 DNA sequence: TGTGCCATCAGATCCCCTGAGGGCAGGGTCCCAGATACGCAGTATTTT. The encoded protein is CAIRSPEGRVPDTQYF.

This chain links TRBV7-9 with TRBJ1-2; TRBD1 is a possible D gene (5 bases). Germline lookup yields CDR1 SEHNR and CDR2 FQNEAQ (reference sequence). Trimming stripped 2 bases from V and 9 bases from J, with 10 bases between. The CDR3 spans 12 residues. CDR3 sequence: CASSLWGFSYTF. CDR3 DNA sequence: TGTGCCAGCAGCTTATGGGGGTTTAGCTACACCTTC.